This T cell receptor beta chain emerged from a study of T-cell reconstitution after alpha-beta-depleted transplantation in children (dated by TCRdb to the mid-2010s). Study-wide context: T-cell immune reconstitution after TCRalphabeta/CD19-depleted allogeneic hematopoietic cell transplantation in children was quantitatively tracked in the study by means of TCR repertoire profiling.

Ends trimmed: V by 4 bases, J by 5 bases; bases unmatched to a gene: 10. The CDR3 goes from the cysteine to the phenylalanine over 15 residues. Only the CDR3 region is kept as DNA, spanning 45 bases read in frame from base 1. Per the germline V gene (reference sequence), LGHDT is the CDR1 and YNNKEL is the CDR2. The sample's treatment or condition label, decoded: allogeneic hematopoietic cell transplantation with graft depleted of TCRalphabeta T cells and CD19 B cells. The transplant recipients were children given TCRalphabeta/CD19-depleted allogeneic hematopoietic cell grafts. The library was built by means of PCR. The reads were generated on an Illumina HiSeq 2500. TCR libraries were prepared with molecular barcoding, using unique molecular identifiers to normalize TCRbeta repertoire quantification. TCRdb reprocessed the public reads (quality trimming at Q25 with fastp, clone calling with MiXCR) and kept in-frame beta chains. Rows merge per CDR3 protein into single entries with the most common DNA and genes. Counted in this sample were around 490,000 distinct CDR3 sequences; 9.5% to 12% of them appeared once. The ten largest make up roughly 15% of the sample.

Study-wide conclusions, independent of this receptor: Hyperexpanded clone frequencies declined over subsequent months; after one year, T-cell counts and TCRbeta diversity were mostly attributed to newly produced T cells. Apparently early alphabetaT-cell count recovery about two months after transplant reportedly relied on only several hundred rapidly expanded clones derived from non-depleted graft cells. In some patients, the high TCRbeta diversity seen at day 60 was put down to recipient T cells and intrathymic progenitors that had survived conditioning.

Details on this clonotype: Its antigen is still unknown. It has no much larger one-base neighbor in the sample; base qualities were not kept.

This sequence originates from a female patient aged 2-9 years who had a stem cell transplant for aplastic anemia, so the T cells may come from the graft donor. The rearrangement combines TRBV3-1 with TRBJ2-7, and 8 junctional nucleotides match TRBD2. Sequences were derived from PBMCs, mostly from graft donor cells, sampled 180 days after TCRalphabeta/CD19-depleted stem cell transplant. The sequence in DNA is TGTGCCAGCAGCCTAGTGGCGGGAGGTCACCACGAGCAGTACTTC. Translated, this gives CASSLVAGGHHEQYF.